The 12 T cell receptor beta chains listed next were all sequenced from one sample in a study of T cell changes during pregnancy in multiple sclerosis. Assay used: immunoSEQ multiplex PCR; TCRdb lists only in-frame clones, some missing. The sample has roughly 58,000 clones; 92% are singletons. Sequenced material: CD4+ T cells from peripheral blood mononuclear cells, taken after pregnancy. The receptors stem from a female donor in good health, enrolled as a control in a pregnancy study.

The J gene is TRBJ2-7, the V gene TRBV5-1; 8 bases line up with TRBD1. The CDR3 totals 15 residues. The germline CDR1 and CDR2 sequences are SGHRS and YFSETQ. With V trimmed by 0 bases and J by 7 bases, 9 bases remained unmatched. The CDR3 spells CASSLGDRQTGEQYF. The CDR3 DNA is TGCGCCAGCAGCTTGGGGGACAGGCAAACGGGTGAGCAGTACTTC.

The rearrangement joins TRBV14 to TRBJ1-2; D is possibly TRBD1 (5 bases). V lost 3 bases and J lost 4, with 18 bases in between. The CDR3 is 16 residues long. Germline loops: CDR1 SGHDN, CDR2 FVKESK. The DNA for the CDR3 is TGTGCCAGCAGCCAGAACCGGGACTCCCTAGGCTATGGCTACACCTTC. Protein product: CASSQNRDSLGYGYTF. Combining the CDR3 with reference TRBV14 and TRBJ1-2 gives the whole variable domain EAGVTQFPSHSVIEKGQTVTLRCDPISGHDNLYWYRRVMGKEIKFLLHFVKESKQDESGMPNNRFLAERTGGTYSTLKVQPAELEDSGVYFCASSQNRDSLGYGYTFGSGTRLTVV.

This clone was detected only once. CDR3: CASSPGTGITNEQFF. The DNA of the CDR3 is TGTGCCAGCAGCCCCGGGACAGGGATCACCAATGAGCAGTTCTTC. This chain joins TRBV7-9 and TRBJ2-1, with TRBD1 matching 9 bases. V was pared by 5 bases and J by 6 bases, with 8 bases of the junction left unmatched. Germline V gene lookup returns CDR1 SEHNR and CDR2 FQNEAQ (reference sequence). CDR3 size: 15 residues.

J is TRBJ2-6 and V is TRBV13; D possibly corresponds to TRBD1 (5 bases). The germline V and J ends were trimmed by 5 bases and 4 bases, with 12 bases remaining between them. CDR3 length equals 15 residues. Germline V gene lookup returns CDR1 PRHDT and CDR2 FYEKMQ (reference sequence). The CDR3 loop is CASSPTGSGANVLTF. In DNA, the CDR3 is TGTGCCAGCAGCCCAACAGGTTCCGGGGCCAACGTCCTGACTTTC.

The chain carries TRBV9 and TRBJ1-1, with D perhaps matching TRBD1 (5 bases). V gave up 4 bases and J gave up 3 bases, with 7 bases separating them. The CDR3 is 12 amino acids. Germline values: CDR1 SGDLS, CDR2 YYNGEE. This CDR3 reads CASSSRDTEAFF. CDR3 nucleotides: TGTGCCAGCAGCTCCAGGGACACTGAAGCTTTCTTT. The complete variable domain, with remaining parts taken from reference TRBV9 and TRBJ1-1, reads DSGVTQTPKHLITATGQRVTLRCSPRSGDLSVYWYQQSLDQGLQFLIQYYNGEERAKGNILERFSAQQFPDLHSELNLSSLELGDSALYFCASSSRDTEAFFGQGTRLTVV.

CDR3 sequence (DNA): TGTGCCTGGAGCGCCCGACAGGGATTTTTCTACGAGCAGTACTTC. It specifies CAWSARQGFFYEQYF. The rearrangement links TRBV30 to TRBJ2-7; TRBD1 agrees at 7 bases. V lost 3 bases to trimming and J lost 3 bases; unmatched junction nucleotides: 11. Germline CDR1 GTSNPN, CDR2 SVGIG (reference sequence). CDR3 length: 15 residues.

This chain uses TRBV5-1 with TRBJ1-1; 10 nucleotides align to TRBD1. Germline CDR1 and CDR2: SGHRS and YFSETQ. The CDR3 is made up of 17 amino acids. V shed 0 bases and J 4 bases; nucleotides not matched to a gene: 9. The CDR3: CASSLDGDRGSGTEAFF. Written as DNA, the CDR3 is TGCGCCAGCAGCTTGGATGGGGACAGGGGTAGTGGCACTGAAGCTTTCTTT.

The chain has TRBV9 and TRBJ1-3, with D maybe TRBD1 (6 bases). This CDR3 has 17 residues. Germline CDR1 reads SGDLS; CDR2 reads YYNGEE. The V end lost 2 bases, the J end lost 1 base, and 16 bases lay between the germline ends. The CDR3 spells CASSVKFGGRSGNTIYF. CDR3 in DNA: TGTGCCAGCAGCGTTAAGTTCGGGGGGCGGTCTGGAAACACCATATATTTT.

CDR3: CASSADRGPSDTQYF. The CDR3 region has the DNA TGTGCCAGCAGCGCGGACAGGGGGCCTTCAGATACGCAGTATTTT. This chain joins TRBV5-6 and TRBJ2-3, with 11 bases that match TRBD1. With 4 bases clipped from V and 4 bases from J, the junction kept 5 bases outside the gene matches. The CDR3 runs to 15 residues. The germline gives CDR1 SGHDT, CDR2 YYEEEE.

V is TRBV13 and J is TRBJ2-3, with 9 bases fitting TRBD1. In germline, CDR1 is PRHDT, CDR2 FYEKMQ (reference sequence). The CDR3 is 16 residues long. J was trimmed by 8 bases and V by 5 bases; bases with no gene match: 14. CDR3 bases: TGTGCCAGCAGCCTCCGGACCGGGACAGGGTCGCCTACGCAGTATTTT. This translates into CASSLRTGTGSPTQYF.

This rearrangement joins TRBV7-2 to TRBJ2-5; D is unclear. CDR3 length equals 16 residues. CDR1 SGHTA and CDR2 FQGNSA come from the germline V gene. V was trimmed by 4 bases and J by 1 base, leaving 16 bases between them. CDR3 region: CASSSPPGRSQETQYF. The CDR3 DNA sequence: TGTGCCAGCAGCTCACCTCCAGGCCGGTCCCAAGAGACCCAGTACTTC. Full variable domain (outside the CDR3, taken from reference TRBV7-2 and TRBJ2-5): GAGVSQSPSNKVTEKGKDVELRCDPISGHTALYWYRQSLGQGLEFLIYFQGNSAPDKSGLPSDRFSAERTGGSVSTLTIQRTQQEDSAVYLCASSSPPGRSQETQYFGPGTRLLVL.

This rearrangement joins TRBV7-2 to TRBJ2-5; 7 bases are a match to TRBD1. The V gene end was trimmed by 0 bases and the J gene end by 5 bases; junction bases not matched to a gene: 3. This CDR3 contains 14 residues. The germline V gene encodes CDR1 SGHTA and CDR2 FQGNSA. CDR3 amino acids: CASSLAGGGETQYF. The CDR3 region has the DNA TGTGCCAGCAGCTTAGCAGGGGGCGGCGAGACCCAGTACTTC.